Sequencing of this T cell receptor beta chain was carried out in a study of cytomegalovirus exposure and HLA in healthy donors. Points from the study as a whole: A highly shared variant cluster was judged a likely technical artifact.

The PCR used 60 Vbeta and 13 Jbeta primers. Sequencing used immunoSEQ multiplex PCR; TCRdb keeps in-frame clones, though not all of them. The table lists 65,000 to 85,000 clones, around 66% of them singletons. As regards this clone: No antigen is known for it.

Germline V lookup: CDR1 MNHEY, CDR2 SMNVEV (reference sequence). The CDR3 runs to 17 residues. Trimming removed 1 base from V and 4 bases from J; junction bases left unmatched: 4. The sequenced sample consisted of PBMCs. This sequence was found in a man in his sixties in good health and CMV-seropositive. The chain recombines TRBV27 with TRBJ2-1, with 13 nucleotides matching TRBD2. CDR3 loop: CASSLLGLAGAYNEQFF. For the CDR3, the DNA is TGTGCCAGCAGTTTATTAGGACTAGCGGGAGCTTACAATGAGCAGTTCTTC.